This TCR beta chain derives from a study of blood T cell repertoires in COVID-19. This table comes from immunoSEQ multiplex PCR, and its TCRdb copy is limited to in-frame clones, with some not included. The sample has approximately 280,000 clones, 70% to 90% seen once. Per the germline V gene, CDR1 is SGHDN and CDR2 is FVKESK. Between the trimmed V and J ends, which lost 5 bases and 3 bases, there was a span of 8 bases. The length of the CDR3 is 13 residues. Sequencing input: peripheral blood. The rearrangement uses TRBV14 and TRBJ1-3; D uncertain. The clonotype originates from a woman aged 55-69 years with acute or convalescent COVID-19. CDR3: CASSEADGNTIYF. The DNA for the CDR3 is TGTGCCAGCAGCGAGGCGGATGGAAACACCATATATTTT.